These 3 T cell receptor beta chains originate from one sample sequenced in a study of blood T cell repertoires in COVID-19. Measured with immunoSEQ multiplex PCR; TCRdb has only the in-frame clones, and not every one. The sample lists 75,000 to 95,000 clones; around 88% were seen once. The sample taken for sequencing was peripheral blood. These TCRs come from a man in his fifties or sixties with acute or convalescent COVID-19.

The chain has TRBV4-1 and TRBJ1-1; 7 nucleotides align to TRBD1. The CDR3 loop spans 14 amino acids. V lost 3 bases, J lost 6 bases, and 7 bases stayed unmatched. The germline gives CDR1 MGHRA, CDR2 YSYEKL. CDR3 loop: CASSQRQGFAEAFF. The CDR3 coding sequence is TGCGCCAGCAGCCAGAGACAGGGTTTCGCTGAAGCTTTCTTT.

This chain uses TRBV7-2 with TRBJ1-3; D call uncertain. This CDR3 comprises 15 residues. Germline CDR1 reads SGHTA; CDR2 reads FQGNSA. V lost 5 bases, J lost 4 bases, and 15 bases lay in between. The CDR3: CASSPLALAGNTIYF. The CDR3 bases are TGTGCCAGCAGCCCTTTAGCGCTGGCGGGAAACACCATATATTTT.

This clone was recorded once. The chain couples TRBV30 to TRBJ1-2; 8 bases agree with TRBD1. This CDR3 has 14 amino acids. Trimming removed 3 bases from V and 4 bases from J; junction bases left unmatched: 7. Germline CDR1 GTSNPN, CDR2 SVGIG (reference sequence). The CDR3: CAWRETGVSYGYTF. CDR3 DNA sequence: TGTGCCTGGAGAGAGACAGGGGTTAGCTATGGCTACACCTTC.